This passage covers 13 T cell receptor beta chains from one sample sequenced in a study of blood T cell repertoires in COVID-19 (TCRdb year 2020). The receptor library was made with the immunoSEQ multiplex PCR assay. The table comes from immuneACCESS by way of TCRdb, which keeps in-frame sequences with V and J called. Part of the clones is missing from these tables; in studies checked, under half for an unresolved V gene and the rest for unknown reasons. The table for this sample lists roughly 140,000 clones; around 83% of them were counted only once. The top ten constitute roughly 5.5% of the sample. The sample consisted of PBMCs or T cells enriched from blood (not recorded which). The receptors here all came from a woman between 50 and 59 years old who had been exposed to COVID-19.

The rearrangement joins TRBV11-2 to TRBJ1-3, with 9 bases fitting TRBD1. Trimming at V came to 3 bases and at J to 0 bases, leaving 6 bases not matched to a gene. The CDR3 is 17 amino acids. CDR1 and CDR2 from the germline V gene are SGHAT and FQNNGV. Written as DNA, the CDR3 is TGTGCCAGCAGCTTGGGGACAGGGCTACTCTCTGGAAACACCATATATTTT. This sequence encodes CASSLGTGLLSGNTIYF.

The rearrangement links TRBV6-5 to TRBJ1-5; perhaps TRBD1 as D (6 bases). The germline gives CDR1 MNHEY, CDR2 SVGAGI. V was trimmed by 5 bases and J by 0 bases, leaving 11 bases between them. The CDR3 loop spans 15 amino acids. CDR3 DNA sequence: TGTGCCAGCAGTCCAGGGGTCTATAGCAATCAGCCCCAGCATTTT. It translates to CASSPGVYSNQPQHF.

The chain recombines TRBV7-8 with TRBJ1-4, with D possibly being TRBD1 (6 bases). V lost 1 base, J lost 3 bases, and 12 bases lay in between. Germline V gives CDR1 SGHVS, CDR2 FQNEAQ. The CDR3 runs 16 residues. The CDR3 reads CASSLVQGRANEKLFF. CDR3 nucleotides: TGTGCCAGCAGCTTAGTTCAGGGGCGTGCTAATGAAAAACTGTTTTTT.

The J gene is TRBJ1-3, the V gene TRBV7-8, with TRBD1 matching 7 bases. The CDR3 extends over 16 amino acids. Germline V gene lookup returns CDR1 SGHVS and CDR2 FQNEAQ. V lost 5 bases to trimming and J lost 8 bases; unmatched junction nucleotides: 15. CDR3 loop: CASSTRQYRGRDTIYF. The CDR3 DNA follows: TGTGCCAGCAGCACGCGTCAATACAGGGGACGGGACACCATATATTTT.

This clone was detected only a few times. The rearrangement joins TRBV6-5 to TRBJ1-1; D unresolved. Germline V gives CDR1 MNHEY, CDR2 SVGAGI. The CDR3 consists of 12 residues. V dropped 2 bases and J dropped 11 bases, with 12 bases sitting between them. CDR3 bases: TGTGCCAGCAGTTACCCTAACCAACCTGCTTTCTTT. This translates into CASSYPNQPAFF.

The rearrangement uses TRBV4-3 and TRBJ2-7, with D tentatively TRBD2 (6 bases). Trimming left V 8 bases short and J 2 bases short, with 19 bases between. From germline, CDR1 is LGHNA and CDR2 YSLEER. The CDR3 contains 15 residues. CDR3 loop: CASLDSIREPYEQYF. Written as DNA, the CDR3 is TGCGCCAGCCTTGATAGTATACGGGAGCCCTACGAGCAGTACTTC.

CDR3 loop: CASSYFRQGRNSPLHF. The CDR3 region has the DNA TGTGCCAGCAGTTATTTCAGACAGGGGAGGAATTCACCCCTCCACTTT. This rearrangement joins TRBV6-8 to TRBJ1-6; 8 bases fit TRBD1. This CDR3 spans 16 amino acids. The ends lost 3 bases at V and 7 bases at J; junction bases unmatched: 8. The germline V gene encodes CDR1 MNHGY and CDR2 SAAAGT.

This chain uses TRBV10-2 with TRBJ2-1, with 9 bases identical to TRBD2. This CDR3 spans 17 amino acids. The ends lost 2 bases at V and 4 bases at J; junction bases unmatched: 9. Germline CDR1 WSHSY, CDR2 SAAADI. CDR3 protein: CASSEPGPSGVYNEQFF. DNA of the CDR3: TGCGCCAGCAGTGAGCCCGGGCCTAGCGGGGTATACAATGAGCAGTTCTTC.

This clone has just one count. The gene calls are TRBV20-1 and TRBJ1-1, with 7 bases aligning to TRBD1. The length of the CDR3 is 11 residues. The V gene's germline CDR1 is DFQATT and CDR2 SNEGSKA (reference sequence). The CDR3 is CSYRGNTEAFF. CDR3 coding DNA: TGCAGCTACAGGGGGAACACTGAAGCTTTCTTT.

The chain joins TRBV27 to TRBJ1-5; D is unresolved. Trimming pared 5 bases from V and 0 bases from J, leaving 11 bases between. The CDR3 spans 15 residues. The germline V gene encodes CDR1 MNHEY and CDR2 SMNVEV (reference sequence). The CDR3 sequence is CASSLSPYSNQPQHF. CDR3 DNA: TGTGCCAGCAGTCTCTCCCCTTATAGCAATCAGCCCCAGCATTTT.

The chain recombines TRBV5-1 with TRBJ2-5, with D tentatively TRBD1 (6 bases). Germline V gene sequence: CDR1 SGHRS, CDR2 YFSETQ. With 1 base removed from V and 1 base from J, the gap between germline ends came to 11 bases. The CDR3 runs 15 residues. The chain's CDR3 is CASSLRKGGQETQYF. In DNA, the CDR3 is TGCGCCAGCAGCTTGAGGAAAGGGGGCCAAGAGACCCAGTACTTC.

This clone came up a few times. This chain joins TRBV19 and TRBJ1-4, with a possible D match to TRBD1 (6 bases). CDR1 is LNHDA, CDR2 SQIVND, per germline (reference sequence). The CDR3 sequence is 14 residues long. V lost 3 bases and J 6 bases, leaving 11 bases between the germline ends. The CDR3 DNA reads TGTGCCAGTAGTATGGCAGGGGTTTATGAAAAACTGTTTTTT. This gives the protein CASSMAGVYEKLFF.

The V gene is TRBV29-1, the J gene TRBJ2-5; D may be TRBD1 (7 bases). V lost 4 bases and J lost 2, with 14 bases in between. The CDR3 runs 14 residues. Germline V gives CDR1 SQVTM, CDR2 ANQGSEA. The CDR3 loop reads CSVGQGGWQETQYF. In DNA, the CDR3 is TGCAGCGTTGGGCAGGGGGGATGGCAAGAGACCCAGTACTTC.